In its sample, the clone carrying this T cell receptor (beta chain) was seen once. CDR3 size: 12 residues. Trimming pared 6 bases from V and 5 bases from J, leaving 11 bases between. This record belongs to a study of blood T cell repertoires in COVID-19. The overall study: Specimens from acute and convalescent COVID-19 originated in the United States, Italy and Spain. The analysed material was cDNA or gDNA that came from T cells, B-cell-depleted T cells, or PBMCs.

Source study methods: It was from reference gene primer amplification that nucleated cell counts were estimated. Data came from immunoSEQ multiplex PCR; TCRdb stores just in-frame clones and leaves some out. Clone size and V and J calls were adopted from that table, with D and trimming inferred from the DNA. Here the sample spans roughly 190,000 clones, almost 85% being singletons. This sequence joins TRBV12-3 or TRBV12-4 and TRBJ2-7; D perhaps matches TRBD2 (5 bases). The sequenced sample was peripheral blood. This sequence was found in a woman aged 70-85 years with active or convalescent COVID-19. The CDR3 bases are TGTGCCAGCAGCTACGGAGGAAACGAGCAGTACTTC. Amino acid sequence: CASSYGGNEQYF.